The 14 T cell receptor beta chains below come from one sample, sequenced in a study of blood T cell repertoires in COVID-19. Profiled with immunoSEQ multiplex PCR; TCRdb holds only in-frame clones, not every one. Among approximately 250,000 clones listed, around 88% were seen once. The specimen sequenced was PBMCs or T cells enriched from blood (not recorded which). The receptors originated from a woman aged 40 to 50 with acute COVID-19.

This clone was seen a single time. The chain couples TRBV7-2 to TRBJ2-2; 9 bases line up with TRBD1. The CDR3 sequence is 15 residues long. Germline V gives CDR1 SGHTA, CDR2 FQGNSA. The J segment lost 5 bases and the V segment lost 2 bases, leaving 3 bases of the junction unmatched. The CDR3 spells CASSLMTGGTGELFF. The DNA of the CDR3 is TGTGCCAGCAGCTTAATGACAGGGGGGACCGGGGAGCTGTTTTTT.

V gene TRBV9 combines with J gene TRBJ2-5, with 13 positions matching TRBD2. J gave up 4 bases and V 2 bases, and 11 bases lay outside the gene matches. The CDR3 contains 18 residues. Germline values: CDR1 SGDLS, CDR2 YYNGEE. Here the CDR3 DNA reads TGTGCCAGCAGCGTGGGGATTCGACTAGCGGGAGGTTCAGAGACCCAGTACTTC. This sequence encodes CASSVGIRLAGGSETQYF.

The V call is TRBV2, the J call TRBJ2-3; 10 nucleotides line up with TRBD2. The CDR3 length is 15 residues. The germline V gene encodes CDR1 SNHLY and CDR2 FYNNEI. V lost 6 bases and J lost 0; bases outside the gene matches: 3. CDR3 sequence (DNA): TGTGCCAGCAGGGTAGCGGGGGGAAGCACAGATACGCAGTATTTT. Translation: CASRVAGGSTDTQYF.

The rearrangement links TRBV19 to TRBJ2-2; 11 bases line up with TRBD2. V gave up 3 bases and J gave up 6 bases; unmatched junction bases: 0. The CDR3 is 14 residues long. The germline gives CDR1 LNHDA, CDR2 SQIVND (reference sequence). The CDR3 DNA reads as TGTGCCAGTAGTATTAGCGGGGGGGCCGGGGAGCTGTTTTTT. The encoded protein is CASSISGGAGELFF. The whole variable domain, filled in from reference TRBV19 and TRBJ2-2, reads DGGITQSPKYLFRKEGQNVTLSCEQNLNHDAMYWYRQDPGQGLRLIYYSQIVNDFQKGDIAEGYSVSREKKESFPLTVTSAQKNPTAFYLCASSISGGAGELFFGEGSRLTVL.

The chain uses TRBV7-9 and TRBJ1-1; 10 bases map to TRBD1. This CDR3 has 13 amino acids. V dropped 5 bases and J dropped 4; count of bases not matched to a gene: 1. CDR1 SEHNR and CDR2 FQNEAQ come from the germline V gene (reference sequence). The DNA of the CDR3 is TGTGCCAGCAGCCGACAGGGGGCCACTGAAGCTTTCTTT. Encoded protein: CASSRQGATEAFF.

The J gene is TRBJ2-1, the V gene TRBV5-1; possibly TRBD1 for D (6 bases). This CDR3 region has 17 residues. V was cut by 0 bases and J by 0 bases, with 13 bases left in between. Germline V gene lookup returns CDR1 SGHRS and CDR2 YFSETQ. The CDR3 sequence: CASSLGGGRVSYNEQFF. CDR3 bases: TGCGCCAGCAGCTTGGGTGGGGGCCGAGTCTCCTACAATGAGCAGTTCTTC.

The chain uses TRBV4-3 and TRBJ2-7; 7 bases line up with TRBD1. Looked up from germline, CDR1 is LGHNA and CDR2 is YSLEER. The ends lost 3 bases at V and 1 base at J; junction bases unmatched: 3. The CDR3 has 14 amino acids. CDR3 amino acids: CASSHGTVSYEQYF. Here the CDR3 DNA reads TGCGCCAGCAGCCACGGGACAGTTTCCTACGAGCAGTACTTC.

This clone was picked up one time. V is TRBV2 and J is TRBJ2-7; 7 positions agree with TRBD2. CDR3 length: 14 residues. The V segment lost 6 bases and the J segment 0 bases; nucleotides outside the gene matches: 5. Germline CDR1 and CDR2: SNHLY and FYNNEI. This chain's CDR3 is CASRLRGSSYEQYF. The DNA of the CDR3 is TGTGCCAGCAGATTGCGCGGGAGCTCCTACGAGCAGTACTTC.

J is TRBJ2-1 and V is TRBV14; the D is unclear. Looked up from germline, CDR1 is SGHDN and CDR2 is FVKESK. This CDR3 is built from 15 residues. V lost 0 bases to trimming and J lost 0 bases, with 6 bases between them. CDR3 in DNA: TGTGCCAGCAGCCAAGAATATCGCTCCTACAATGAGCAGTTCTTC. It is translated as CASSQEYRSYNEQFF.

The J gene is TRBJ2-5, the V gene TRBV11-2; D may be TRBD1 (5 bases). V was clipped by 1 base and J by 5 bases, with 14 bases between them. This CDR3 is 15 amino acids long. CDR1 is SGHAT and CDR2 is FQNNGV in the germline V gene. The CDR3 loop is CASSLALGYRETQYF. In DNA, the CDR3 is TGTGCCAGCAGCTTAGCTCTGGGGTACAGGGAGACCCAGTACTTC.

This rearrangement joins TRBV6-6 to TRBJ2-5; 12 bases match TRBD2. V gave up 5 bases and J gave up 5 bases; unmatched junction bases: 12. The CDR3 covers 17 residues. From germline, CDR1 is MNHNY and CDR2 SVGAGI (reference sequence). The CDR3 DNA reads as TGTGCCAGCAGTCGGAAACCTCTAGCGGGAGGGGTGGAGACCCAGTACTTC. It translates to CASSRKPLAGGVETQYF.

This chain joins TRBV19 and TRBJ2-7, with D tentatively TRBD2 (7 bases). The germline V and J ends were trimmed by 0 bases and 5 bases, with 14 bases remaining between them. Germline-derived CDR1 and CDR2 are LNHDA and SQIVND (reference sequence). This CDR3 contains 15 residues. The CDR3 loop reads CASSIDGGRGDEQYF. The CDR3 DNA reads as TGTGCCAGTAGTATAGACGGGGGGCGCGGCGACGAGCAGTACTTC.

This chain joins TRBV7-8 and TRBJ2-7; perhaps TRBD1 as D (6 bases). Trimming stripped 7 bases from V and 5 bases from J, with 15 bases between. Germline V gene lookup returns CDR1 SGHVS and CDR2 FQNEAQ. CDR3 size: 13 residues. The chain's CDR3 is CASNPSWTDEQYF. DNA for the CDR3: TGTGCCAGCAACCCGTCGTGGACAGACGAGCAGTACTTC.

The chain is built from TRBV7-8 and TRBJ2-3; D not certain. Trimming took 6 bases from V and 3 from J, leaving 10 bases between them. The CDR3 is 13 amino acids. Germline V gene sequence: CDR1 SGHVS, CDR2 FQNEAQ. The CDR3 DNA reads as TGTGCCAGCAGGTACTCGAAGACAGATACGCAGTATTTT. Translation: CASRYSKTDTQYF.